This T cell receptor beta chain appears in the sequencing data of a study of T cell repertoires in cytomegalovirus infection. At the level of the study: Public TCR beta signatures indicated both CMV infection and matching HLA type. Whole-study results and caveats: Based on cumulative public TCR beta family frequency, carriers of CMV plus the relevant HLA were identified.

Worth noting for this clonotype: Its antigen is unknown.

A single record per CDR3 protein comes from TCRdb applying MiXCR to the reads. The table records about 890,000 distinct CDR3 sequences, roughly 30% of them present only once. The CDR3 sequence is 15 residues long. J gave up 1 base and V 4 bases, and 3 bases lay outside the gene matches. Per the germline V gene, CDR1 is SNHLY and CDR2 is FYNNEI. The sequencing used cultured CD8+ T cells from PBMCs, collected from culture after CMV antigen stimulation. The V and J genes are TRBV2 and TRBJ1-3; 8 nucleotides agree with TRBD1. This clonotype was obtained from a human donor in good health (CMV status not recorded). Some clones in this sample may be carry-over from other donors' samples. The DNA for the CDR3 is TGTGCCAGCAGTGTATGGACAGGGTCTGGAAACACCATATATTTT. Encoded protein: CASSVWTGSGNTIYF.